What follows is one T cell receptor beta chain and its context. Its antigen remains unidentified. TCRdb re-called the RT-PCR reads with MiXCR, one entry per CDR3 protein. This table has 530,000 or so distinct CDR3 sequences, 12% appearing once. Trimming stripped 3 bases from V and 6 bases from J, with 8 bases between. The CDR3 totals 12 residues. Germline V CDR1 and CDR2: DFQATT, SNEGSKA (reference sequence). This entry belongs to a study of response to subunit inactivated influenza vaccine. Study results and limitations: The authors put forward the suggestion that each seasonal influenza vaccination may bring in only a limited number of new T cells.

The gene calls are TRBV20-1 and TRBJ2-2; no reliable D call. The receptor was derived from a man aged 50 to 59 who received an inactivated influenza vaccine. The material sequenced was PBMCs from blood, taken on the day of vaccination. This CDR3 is CSASRSPGELFF. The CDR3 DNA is TGCAGTGCTAGTCGCTCACCCGGGGAGCTGTTTTTT.